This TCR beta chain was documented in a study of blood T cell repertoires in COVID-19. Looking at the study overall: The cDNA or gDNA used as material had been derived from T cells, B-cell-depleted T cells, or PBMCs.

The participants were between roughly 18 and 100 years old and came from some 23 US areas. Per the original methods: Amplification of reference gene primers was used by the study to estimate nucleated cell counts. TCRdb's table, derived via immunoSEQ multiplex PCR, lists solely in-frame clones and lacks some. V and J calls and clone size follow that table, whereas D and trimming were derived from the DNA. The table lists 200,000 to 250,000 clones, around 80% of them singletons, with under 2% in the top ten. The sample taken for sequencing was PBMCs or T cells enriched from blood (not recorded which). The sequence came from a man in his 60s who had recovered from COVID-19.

The CDR3 reads CAWRSGGSYNEQFF. Written as DNA, the CDR3 is TGTGCCTGGAGGAGCGGGGGGTCCTACAATGAGCAGTTCTTC. This chain links TRBV30 with TRBJ2-1, with 9 bases identical to TRBD2. The V gene's germline CDR1 is GTSNPN and CDR2 SVGIG (reference sequence). V shed 3 bases and J 1 base; nucleotides not matched to a gene: 1. The length of the CDR3 is 14 residues.